The rows below give T cell receptor beta chains drawn from one sample of a study of CD4 T cells in relation to SARS-CoV-2 and coronaviruses. Libraries were prepared by immunoSEQ multiplex PCR; TCRdb keeps only in-frame clonotypes and omits some of them. Among around 35,000 clones listed, over 75% were seen once. Sequenced sample: memory CD4+ T cells from PBMCs. These receptors all stem from an adult with COVID-19. The CDR3 runs from the conserved cysteine through the conserved F or W. A D gene is named only where the DNA matches it firmly. Clone size is not always given. Where it is, it says once, few, many or a class for expanded clones.

>TRBJ2-4|13|NA|NA|TRBV15
CATTQGFGNIQYF
>TRBJ2-1|14|TRBD1|NA|TRBV3-1/TRBV3-2
CASSHLGGRGEQFF
>TRBJ1-1|12|NA|few|TRBV2
CASTVIATEAFF
>TRBJ2-5|14|NA|NA|TRBV19
CASSPGPPPETQYF
>TRBJ2-7|13|TRBD1|NA|TRBV11-1
CASSSDRGYEQYF
>TRBJ2-2|14|NA|once|TRBV5-4
CASSFQGITGELFF
>TRBJ1-1|13|NA|NA|TRBV25-1
CASSTLENTEAFF
>TRBJ2-7|16|TRBD1|once|TRBV5-1
CASSLGPGQGSYEQYF
>TRBJ2-3|14|NA|NA|TRBV5-1
CASSLNWLTDTQYF
>TRBJ1-2|16|NA|NA|TRBV19
CASSTTRGVREYGYTF
>TRBJ1-1|20|NA|NA|TRBV4-1
CASSQEIWSGRGSGRTEAFF